These 27 T cell receptor beta chains came from one sample sequenced in a study of T cells after yellow fever vaccination. In TCRdb, the 5' RACE reads were re-called with MiXCR into one record per CDR3 protein. Among approximately 550,000 distinct CDR3 sequences, around 21% were seen once, and the ten largest hold over 11%. Sequenced material: PBMCs, taken 15 days after the yellow fever booster vaccination. Receptors were obtained from a man aged 25 to 45 who received the YFV17D yellow fever vaccine.

The CDR3 DNA reads TGTGCCAGCAGCGCGGGACTAGCGGGAGTCTATGAGCAGTTCTTC. It is translated as CASSAGLAGVYEQFF. The J gene is TRBJ2-1, the V gene TRBV11-2, with 14 bases that match TRBD2. The CDR3 sequence is 15 residues long. CDR1 SGHAT and CDR2 FQNNGV come from the germline V gene. Trimming at V came to 5 bases and at J to 8 bases, leaving 5 bases not matched to a gene.

This clonotype was counted a few times. This rearrangement joins TRBV4-3 to TRBJ2-2; D assignment may be TRBD1 or TRBD2 (6 bases each). V lost 2 bases and J lost 7, with 14 bases in between. The V gene's germline CDR1 is LGHNA and CDR2 YSLEER. This CDR3 has 15 amino acids. CDR3 sequence reads: CASSQLVGGGGELFF. The CDR3 DNA reads TGCGCCAGCAGCCAACTCGTCGGGGGCGGCGGGGAGCTGTTTTTT.

This clonotype showed up just a few times. The chain couples TRBV9 to TRBJ2-5; D not certain. The germline CDR1 and CDR2 sequences are SGDLS and YYNGEE. V was shortened by 5 bases and J by 2 bases, with 16 bases between the two germline ends. This CDR3 has 15 residues. The CDR3 DNA reads TGTGCCAGCAGTGCCGATTTAGGTGGGCAAGAGACCCAGTACTTC. Its translation is CASSADLGGQETQYF.

The V call is TRBV5-1, the J call TRBJ1-1; D is ambiguous. CDR1 and CDR2 from the germline V gene are SGHRS and YFSETQ. Trimming took off 4 bases at V and 0 bases at J, with 7 bases between the two ends. CDR3 length equals 13 residues. CDR3 loop: CASSRYMNTEAFF. CDR3 DNA sequence: TGCGCCAGCAGCCGCTACATGAACACTGAAGCTTTCTTT.

V usage is TRBV5-1 and J usage is TRBJ2-5; TRBD1 is a possible D gene (7 bases). Trimming shortened V by 4 bases and J by 1 base, and 17 bases separated the two germline ends. The CDR3 contains 16 residues. CDR1 and CDR2 (germline): SGHRS, YFSETQ. This CDR3 is CASSIGGKGAQETQYF. DNA for the CDR3: TGCGCCAGCAGCATCGGGGGTAAGGGGGCCCAAGAGACCCAGTACTTC. The variable domain in full, with the rest retrieved from reference TRBV5-1 and TRBJ2-5, is KAGVTQTPRYLIKTRGQQVTLSCSPISGHRSVSWYQQTPGQGLQFLFEYFSETQRNKGNFPGRFSGRQFSNSRSEMNVSTLELGDSALYLCASSIGGKGAQETQYFGPGTRLLVL.

This chain links TRBV20-1 with TRBJ2-5; possibly TRBD2 for D (6 bases). The CDR3 consists of 13 residues. Germline V gene sequence: CDR1 DFQATT, CDR2 SNEGSKA (reference sequence). The V end was cut by 6 bases, the J end by 5 bases, with 16 bases between. The CDR3 sequence is CSAKSWGGETQYF. CDR3 sequence (DNA): TGCAGTGCCAAGAGCTGGGGAGGCGAGACCCAGTACTTC.

The gene calls are TRBV6-2 or TRBV6-3 and TRBJ2-1; tentatively, D is TRBD1 (5 bases). V was clipped by 2 bases and J by 10 bases, with 9 bases between them. Looked up from germline, CDR1 is MNHEY and CDR2 is SVGEGT. The CDR3 totals 12 residues. CDR3 nucleotide sequence: TGTGCCAGCAGTTACCCGGACACAGAGCAGTTCTTC. Translation: CASSYPDTEQFF.

This clonotype was seen a handful of times. The V call is TRBV5-5, the J call TRBJ1-4; tentative D call: TRBD1 (5 bases). The CDR3 extends over 17 amino acids. V shed 2 bases and J shed 5 bases, with 19 bases lying between them. Per germline, CDR1 SGHKS and CDR2 YYEKEE (reference sequence). The CDR3 region has the DNA TGTGCCAGCAGCTTTACGGGACCCCCGGCCTCAAATGAAAAACTGTTTTTT. Its translation is CASSFTGPPASNEKLFF.

J is TRBJ2-4 and V is TRBV7-2; TRBD1 matches at 10 bases. Germline V CDR1 and CDR2: SGHTA, FQGNSA. The junction had 2 bases not matched to a gene; V was cut back by 3 bases and J by 9 bases. The CDR3 length is 13 residues. The chain's CDR3 is CASSLGTGVIQYF. CDR3 coding DNA: TGTGCCAGCAGCTTGGGGACAGGGGTCATTCAGTACTTC.

This clonotype has a handful of counts. Mismatch with germline at one junction end may stem from a read error. V is TRBV7-2 and J is TRBJ2-5; 11 bases map to TRBD2. CDR1 is SGHTA, CDR2 FQGNSA, per germline. There are 15 residues in the CDR3. The CDR3 nucleotides are TGTGCCAGCAGCCCCTCCCGGGACCTTAGCGGGAGGGAACACTTC. This codes for CASSPSRDLSGREHF. The whole variable domain, filled in from reference TRBV7-2 and TRBJ2-5, reads GAGVSQSPSNKVTEKGKDVELRCDPISGHTALYWYRQSLGQGLEFLIYFQGNSAPDKSGLPSDRFSAERTGGSVSTLTIQRTQQEDSAVYLCASSPSRDLSGREHFGPGTRLLVL.

There are a few counts of this clonotype. The chain employs TRBV28 and TRBJ2-2; maybe TRBD1 (6 bases). Germline V gives CDR1 MDHEN, CDR2 SYDVKM. Deletions cut 5 bases from V and 6 bases from J, with 16 bases between. The CDR3 has 15 amino acids. CDR3 sequence: CASSNQGNYAGELFF. The CDR3 nucleotides are TGTGCCAGCAGTAACCAGGGGAATTATGCCGGGGAGCTGTTTTTT.

V and J are TRBV5-1 and TRBJ1-6; D is possibly TRBD1 (5 bases). Germline assignment: CDR1 SGHRS and CDR2 YFSETQ. The CDR3 contains 13 residues. Trimming left V 6 bases short and J 10 bases short, with 14 bases between. The CDR3, as DNA: TGCGCCAGCATGCCGGGGCCGGAATCACCCCTCCACTTT. Protein: CASMPGPESPLHF.

This clonotype has only a few counts. The V and J genes are TRBV20-1 and TRBJ1-1; maybe TRBD1 (5 bases). V shed 4 bases and J shed 1 base, with 16 bases lying between them. Germline V gene lookup returns CDR1 DFQATT and CDR2 SNEGSKA (reference sequence). This CDR3 has 15 residues. The CDR3 sequence is CSAKEGAVGNTEAFF. CDR3 nucleotide sequence: TGCAGTGCTAAAGAAGGGGCCGTCGGGAACACTGAAGCTTTCTTT.

The V call is TRBV20-1, the J call TRBJ2-3; no clear D. This CDR3 has 12 residues. The ends were cut back, 4 bases at V and 4 bases at J, with 9 bases in the middle. In germline, CDR1 is DFQATT, CDR2 SNEGSKA (reference sequence). Here the CDR3 DNA reads TGCAGTGCTATAGACGGTGCAGATACGCAGTATTTT. Translated, it gives CSAIDGADTQYF.

This clonotype was detected a few times. The rearrangement joins TRBV7-8 to TRBJ1-2; D remains ambiguous. Germline values: CDR1 SGHVS, CDR2 FQNEAQ. The CDR3 spans 14 residues. Deletions cut 2 bases from V and 8 bases from J, with 15 bases between. CDR3 coding DNA: TGTGCCAGCAGCTTACGGTGGGGAACTGACGGCTACACCTTC. Residues: CASSLRWGTDGYTF.

This clonotype showed up just a few times. The V and J genes are TRBV11-2 and TRBJ2-7; D is uncertain. From germline, CDR1 is SGHAT and CDR2 FQNNGV. The CDR3 is 15 residues long. V lost 5 bases and J lost 5, with 19 bases in between. The CDR3 DNA follows: TGTGCCAGCAGCCTATCCGGGCTGGACCCTAACGAGCAGTACTTC. This gives the protein CASSLSGLDPNEQYF.

This chain links TRBV20-1 with TRBJ1-3; possibly TRBD1 for D (6 bases). CDR3 length: 15 amino acids. The germline V gene encodes CDR1 DFQATT and CDR2 SNEGSKA (reference sequence). Trimming shortened V by 6 bases and J by 0 bases, and 15 bases separated the two germline ends. CDR3 residues: CSASIQGSSGNTIYF. CDR3 DNA: TGCAGTGCAAGCATACAGGGCTCCTCTGGAAACACCATATATTTT.

This clonotype showed up just a few times. The chain is built from TRBV10-2 and TRBJ2-7; 7 bases are shared with TRBD1. CDR1 and CDR2 from the germline V gene are WSHSY and SAAADI. There are 13 residues in the CDR3. V lost 8 bases, J lost 4 bases, and 8 bases stayed unmatched. The CDR3 region is CASSGTALYEQYF. The CDR3 coding sequence is TGCGCCAGCTCCGGGACAGCCCTTTACGAGCAGTACTTC.

The genes are TRBV2 and TRBJ2-1; D perhaps matches TRBD2 (6 bases). CDR1 and CDR2 (germline): SNHLY, FYNNEI. The CDR3 totals 12 residues. Trimming left V 8 bases short and J 8 bases short, with 13 bases between. The CDR3 nucleotides read TGTGCCAGCGGGGCGAAGCGGGATGAGCAGTTCTTC. It specifies CASGAKRDEQFF.

This clonotype was counted between two and nine times. This rearrangement joins TRBV11-2 to TRBJ2-2; 7 nucleotides match TRBD1. The CDR3 is 16 amino acids. Germline CDR1 SGHAT, CDR2 FQNNGV. V lost 1 base, J lost 4 bases, and 6 bases stayed unmatched. CDR3 residues: CASSLGMGQITGELFF. CDR3 sequence (DNA): TGTGCCAGCAGCTTAGGAATGGGACAGATCACCGGGGAGCTGTTTTTT.

The J gene is TRBJ2-7, the V gene TRBV7-2; TRBD1 matches 7 bases. The CDR3 has 15 amino acids. V gave up 1 base and J gave up 0 bases; unmatched junction bases: 3. CDR1 is SGHTA, CDR2 FQGNSA, per germline. The CDR3: CASSLVGQASYEQYF. The CDR3 nucleotides read TGTGCCAGCAGCTTAGTCGGACAGGCCTCCTACGAGCAGTACTTC.

The rearrangement joins TRBV20-1 to TRBJ2-2, with unresolved D. The V gene lost 7 bases and the J gene lost 6 bases, with 12 bases spanning the gap. This CDR3 spans 12 amino acids. Germline-derived CDR1 and CDR2 are DFQATT and SNEGSKA (reference sequence). The CDR3 here is CSVKSGAGELFF. The CDR3 DNA follows: TGCAGTGTAAAGAGTGGAGCCGGGGAGCTGTTTTTT.

This clonotype has only a few counts. In DNA form, the CDR3 reads TGTGCCAGCAGCCTTCTGACTAGCGGGGTGACCTACTACAATGAGCAGTTCTTC. Amino acids: CASSLLTSGVTYYNEQFF. The V gene is TRBV3-1, the J gene TRBJ2-1; 11 nucleotides align to TRBD2. The CDR3 has 18 amino acids. Germline trimming cut 4 bases from V and 3 bases from J; bases unmatched to any gene: 11. Germline CDR1 is LGHDT and CDR2 is YNNKEL (reference sequence).

CDR3: CASSHGTREATQYF. The CDR3 region has the DNA TGTGCCAGCAGTCACGGGACCCGGGAGGCGACCCAGTACTTC. The chain is built from TRBV6-2 or TRBV6-3 and TRBJ2-5, with 7 nucleotides matching TRBD2. V shed 5 bases, J shed 7 bases, and the junction held 10 bases outside the gene matches. Germline CDR1 reads MNHEY; CDR2 reads SVGEGT. This CDR3 spans 14 amino acids.

V is TRBV9 and J is TRBJ2-3; 10 bases line up with TRBD2. This CDR3 has 15 amino acids. J was trimmed by 3 bases and V by 3 bases; bases with no gene match: 4. Looked up from germline, CDR1 is SGDLS and CDR2 is YYNGEE. The CDR3 loop reads CASSESGRVTDTQYF. For the CDR3, the DNA is TGTGCCAGCAGCGAGAGCGGGAGGGTGACAGATACGCAGTATTTT.

This clonotype occurred a few times. This chain joins TRBV12-3 or TRBV12-4 and TRBJ2-1, with 7 bases identical to TRBD2. The CDR3 extends over 17 amino acids. With 4 bases clipped from V and 4 bases from J, the junction kept 13 bases outside the gene matches. As DNA, the CDR3 is TGTGCCAGCAGTTCGACTAGCAACACGTGGAGGTACAATGAGCAGTTCTTC. Translating gives CASSSTSNTWRYNEQFF.

This clonotype was counted a few times. The CDR3 sequence is CSATNLLGYEQYF. The CDR3 coding sequence is TGCAGTGCTACAAACCTATTGGGGTACGAGCAGTACTTC. This chain links TRBV20-1 with TRBJ2-7; D remains unclear. Per the germline V gene, CDR1 is DFQATT and CDR2 is SNEGSKA (reference sequence). This CDR3 has 13 amino acids. Deletions cut 4 bases from V and 4 bases from J, with 14 bases between.